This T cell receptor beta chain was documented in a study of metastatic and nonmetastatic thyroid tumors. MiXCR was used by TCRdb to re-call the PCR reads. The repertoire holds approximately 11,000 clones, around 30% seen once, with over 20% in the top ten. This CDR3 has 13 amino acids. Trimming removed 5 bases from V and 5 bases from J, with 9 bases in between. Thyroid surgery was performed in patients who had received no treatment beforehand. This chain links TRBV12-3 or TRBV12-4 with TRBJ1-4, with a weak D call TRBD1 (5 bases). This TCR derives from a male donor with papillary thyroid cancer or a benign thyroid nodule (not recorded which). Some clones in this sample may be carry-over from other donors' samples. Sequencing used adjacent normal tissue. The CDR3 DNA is TGTGCCAGCAGTCGGGACCAGAATGAAAAACTGTTTTTT. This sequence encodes CASSRDQNEKLFF.